Listed below are T cell receptor beta chains from one sample, sequenced in a study of shared clonotypes between healthy human individuals. Sequenced by immunoSEQ multiplex PCR; TCRdb stores in-frame clones only, minus some. This sample yields some 1 million clones, of which approximately 68% are seen a single time; roughly 1.5% belongs to the top ten. The sequenced sample was memory CD4+ T cells sorted from blood. These receptors were obtained from a man aged 18 to 30 in good health. CDR3s include the opening cysteine and the closing phenylalanine or tryptophan. A D gene is named only where the DNA matches it firmly. Size is stated for part of the rows, as once, few or many counts, or as a class when the clone is expanded.

abundance: NA; v_gene: TRBV7-6; j_gene: TRBJ2-3; d_gene: NA; CDR3aa: CASGLDQGGSTDTQYF; CDR3nt: TGTGCCAGCGGCTTAGATCAGGGGGGAAGCACAGATACGCAGTATTTT
abundance: NA; v_gene: TRBV4-2; j_gene: TRBJ1-2; d_gene: NA; CDR3aa: CASSQDPGTLNGYTF; CDR3nt: TGTGCCAGCAGCCAAGATCCCGGGACATTGAATGGCTACACCTTC
abundance: NA; v_gene: TRBV6-5; j_gene: TRBJ2-7; d_gene: NA; CDR3aa: CASKPGLFYEQYF; CDR3nt: TGTGCCAGCAAACCGGGGCTTTTTTACGAGCAGTACTTC
abundance: NA; v_gene: TRBV5-5; j_gene: TRBJ1-2; d_gene: NA; CDR3aa: CASSLAAGNYGYTF; CDR3nt: TGTGCCAGCAGCTTGGCGGCCGGCAACTATGGCTACACCTTC
abundance: once; v_gene: TRBV11-2; j_gene: TRBJ2-7; d_gene: TRBD2; CDR3aa: CASTQGSGSPYEQYF; CDR3nt: TGTGCCAGCACCCAGGGAAGCGGGAGTCCCTACGAGCAGTACTTC
abundance: once; v_gene: TRBV10-3; j_gene: TRBJ2-3; d_gene: NA; CDR3aa: CAISESRVPDTQYF; CDR3nt: TGTGCCATCAGTGAGTCAAGGGTTCCAGATACGCAGTATTTT
abundance: NA; v_gene: TRBV5-4; j_gene: TRBJ1-1; d_gene: NA; CDR3aa: CASSLGQGISTEAFF; CDR3nt: TGTGCCAGCAGCTTGGGGCAGGGAATAAGCACTGAAGCTTTCTTT
abundance: NA; v_gene: TRBV5-1; j_gene: TRBJ2-3; d_gene: NA; CDR3aa: CASSLGAAIVGDTQYF; CDR3nt: TGCGCCAGCAGCTTGGGGGCAGCCATAGTCGGGGATACGCAGTATTTT
abundance: NA; v_gene: TRBV5-6; j_gene: TRBJ2-7; d_gene: NA; CDR3aa: CASSWTGFLYEQYF; CDR3nt: TGTGCCAGCAGCTGGACGGGATTTCTCTACGAGCAGTACTTC
abundance: NA; v_gene: TRBV28; j_gene: TRBJ1-1; d_gene: NA; CDR3aa: CASSLLTPLVNTEAFF; CDR3nt: TGTGCCAGCAGTTTACTAACGCCGCTTGTGAACACTGAAGCTTTCTTT
abundance: NA; v_gene: TRBV5-6; j_gene: TRBJ1-1; d_gene: NA; CDR3aa: CASSPGRTNTEAFF; CDR3nt: TGTGCCAGCAGCCCGGGGAGGACAAACACTGAAGCTTTCTTT
abundance: NA; v_gene: TRBV7-9; j_gene: TRBJ1-6; d_gene: NA; CDR3aa: CASSQPQIFYNSPLHF; CDR3nt: TGTGCCAGCAGCCAACCACAGATATTCTATAATTCACCCCTCCACTTT
abundance: NA; v_gene: TRBV30; j_gene: TRBJ2-5; d_gene: NA; CDR3aa: CAWSETTKETQYF; CDR3nt: TGTGCCTGGAGTGAAACTACAAAGGAGACCCAGTACTTC
abundance: NA; v_gene: TRBV15; j_gene: TRBJ1-3; d_gene: TRBD1; CDR3aa: CATSSRDRGRDTIYF; CDR3nt: TGTGCCACCAGCTCCCGGGACAGGGGTCGGGACACCATATATTTT
abundance: once; v_gene: TRBV2; j_gene: TRBJ2-7; d_gene: NA; CDR3aa: CASARDYEQYF; CDR3nt: TGTGCCAGCGCAAGGGACTACGAGCAGTACTTC
abundance: NA; v_gene: TRBV7-6; j_gene: TRBJ2-5; d_gene: TRBD2; CDR3aa: CASSYTGTSGGARETQYF; CDR3nt: TGTGCCAGCAGCTATACCGGGACTAGCGGGGGGGCCCGAGAGACCCAGTACTTC
abundance: NA; v_gene: TRBV5-6; j_gene: TRBJ1-2; d_gene: NA; CDR3aa: CASSLGPTSGYGYTF; CDR3nt: TGTGCCAGCAGCTTGGGACCGACAAGCGGCTATGGCTACACCTTC
abundance: NA; v_gene: TRBV29-1; j_gene: TRBJ2-7; d_gene: TRBD2; CDR3aa: CSVLGLADTYEQYF; CDR3nt: TGCAGCGTTCTGGGACTAGCGGATACCTACGAGCAGTACTTC
abundance: few; v_gene: TRBV28; j_gene: TRBJ1-1; d_gene: TRBD1; CDR3aa: CASRTGVNTEAFF; CDR3nt: TGTGCCAGCCGTACAGGGGTGAACACTGAAGCTTTCTTT
abundance: NA; v_gene: TRBV11-2; j_gene: TRBJ1-2; d_gene: NA; CDR3aa: CASSLGGSGPGGYTF; CDR3nt: TGTGCCAGCAGCTTAGGGGGATCCGGTCCCGGTGGCTACACCTTC
abundance: NA; v_gene: TRBV11-2; j_gene: TRBJ2-3; d_gene: TRBD2; CDR3aa: CASSLDSGGAGDTQYF; CDR3nt: TGTGCCAGCAGCTTAGATAGCGGGGGGGCCGGAGATACGCAGTATTTT
abundance: NA; v_gene: TRBV10-1; j_gene: TRBJ2-7; d_gene: NA; CDR3aa: CASSESGSYEQYF; CDR3nt: TGCGCCAGCAGTGAGTCCGGCTCCTACGAGCAGTACTTC
abundance: NA; v_gene: TRBV5-1; j_gene: TRBJ2-3; d_gene: TRBD2; CDR3aa: CASSLRTSGGTDTQYF; CDR3nt: TGCGCCAGCAGCTTGAGGACTAGCGGGGGTACGGATACGCAGTATTTT
abundance: NA; v_gene: TRBV27; j_gene: TRBJ2-2; d_gene: TRBD1; CDR3aa: CASSLAGQGVAGELFF; CDR3nt: TGTGCCAGCAGTTTGGCGGGACAGGGAGTCGCCGGGGAGCTGTTTTTT
abundance: few; v_gene: TRBV15; j_gene: TRBJ2-1; d_gene: TRBD2; CDR3aa: CATSSAILGGTSYNEQFF; CDR3nt: TGTGCCACCAGCTCCGCAATACTGGGCGGGACTAGCTACAATGAGCAGTTCTTC
abundance: once; v_gene: TRBV9; j_gene: TRBJ1-6; d_gene: NA; CDR3aa: CASSPGTPGSYNSPLHF; CDR3nt: TGTGCCAGCAGCCCAGGGACCCCTGGCTCCTATAATTCACCCCTCCACTTT
abundance: NA; v_gene: TRBV4-1; j_gene: TRBJ2-2; d_gene: TRBD2; CDR3aa: CASSQGFSGVGGELFF; CDR3nt: TGCGCCAGCAGCCAAGGGTTTAGCGGGGTTGGCGGGGAGCTGTTTTTT
abundance: few; v_gene: TRBV29-1; j_gene: TRBJ2-3; d_gene: TRBD2; CDR3aa: CSVSPGLVSTDTQYF; CDR3nt: TGCAGCGTCAGCCCGGGACTAGTTAGCACAGATACGCAGTATTTT
abundance: NA; v_gene: TRBV19; j_gene: TRBJ2-3; d_gene: NA; CDR3aa: CASSLGGRPGTDTQYF; CDR3nt: TGTGCCAGTAGTCTCGGGGGGCGGCCCGGCACAGATACGCAGTATTTT
abundance: NA; v_gene: TRBV7-2; j_gene: TRBJ1-3; d_gene: NA; CDR3aa: CASRGASGNTIYF; CDR3nt: TGTGCCAGCAGGGGGGCCTCTGGAAACACCATATATTTT
abundance: NA; v_gene: TRBV4-1; j_gene: TRBJ2-2; d_gene: NA; CDR3aa: CASSPTRVTGELFF; CDR3nt: TGCGCCAGCAGCCCGACCCGGGTCACCGGGGAGCTGTTTTTT
abundance: NA; v_gene: TRBV4-1; j_gene: TRBJ1-3; d_gene: NA; CDR3aa: CASSQQLNSGNTIYF; CDR3nt: TGCGCCAGCAGCCAACAATTAAACTCTGGAAACACCATATATTTT
abundance: few; v_gene: TRBV29-1; j_gene: TRBJ1-4; d_gene: NA; CDR3aa: CRKTEGKRNEKLFF; CDR3nt: TGCAGAAAGACAGAGGGGAAGAGAAATGAAAAACTGTTTTTT
abundance: NA; v_gene: TRBV18; j_gene: TRBJ2-3; d_gene: TRBD2; CDR3aa: CASSGGTSGRDTQYF; CDR3nt: TGTGCCAGCTCAGGAGGAACTAGCGGGCGAGATACGCAGTATTTT
abundance: NA; v_gene: TRBV18; j_gene: TRBJ1-2; d_gene: NA; CDR3aa: CASSPSTSGAGGYTF; CDR3nt: TGTGCCAGCTCACCTTCGACTTCCGGGGCTGGGGGCTACACCTTC
abundance: NA; v_gene: TRBV11-2; j_gene: TRBJ2-2; d_gene: NA; CDR3aa: CASSLVGSDTGELFF; CDR3nt: TGTGCCAGCAGCTTAGTAGGGTCAGACACCGGGGAGCTGTTTTTT
abundance: NA; v_gene: TRBV18; j_gene: TRBJ2-1; d_gene: NA; CDR3aa: CASSPPSGGNEQFF; CDR3nt: TGTGCCAGCTCACCACCTAGTGGGGGCAATGAGCAGTTCTTC
abundance: NA; v_gene: TRBV7-3; j_gene: TRBJ1-2; d_gene: NA; CDR3aa: CASSLNGGSYGYTF; CDR3nt: TGTGCCAGCAGCTTAAACGGGGGCTCCTATGGCTACACCTTC
abundance: few; v_gene: TRBV7-2; j_gene: TRBJ2-3; d_gene: NA; CDR3aa: CASSSGTRGPLTDTQYF; CDR3nt: TGTGCCAGCAGCTCCGGAACGCGGGGCCCACTCACAGATACGCAGTATTTT
abundance: NA; v_gene: TRBV4-1; j_gene: TRBJ1-4; d_gene: TRBD1; CDR3aa: CASSQVGSGTGESRSEKLFF; CDR3nt: TGCGCCAGCAGCCAAGTTGGGTCCGGGACAGGGGAATCTAGGAGTGAAAAACTGTTTTTT